Detailed here is one T cell receptor beta chain. Its antigen is still unknown. A read error may account for a junction end that differs from germline. TCRdb reanalyzed the PCR reads via MiXCR. The table has around 25,000 clones, 20% to 30% seen once; the top ten hold 15% to 20%. CDR3 size: 10 residues. Germline lookup yields CDR1 MNHNS and CDR2 SASEGT. The data are from a study of metastatic and nonmetastatic thyroid tumors. Broader study findings: Benign nodules reportedly had significantly lower TCR beta diversity than malignant thyroid tumors in blood and tumor.

Every patient underwent thyroid surgery untreated. This TCR was recovered from a male donor with papillary thyroid cancer or a benign thyroid nodule (not recorded which). Some clones in this sample may be carry-over from other donors' samples. This chain joins TRBV6-1 and TRBJ2-2, with D hard to call. The material sequenced was blood. The DNA of the CDR3 is TGTGCCAGCTCGACCGTGGAGCTGTTTTTT. It codes for CASSTVELFF.